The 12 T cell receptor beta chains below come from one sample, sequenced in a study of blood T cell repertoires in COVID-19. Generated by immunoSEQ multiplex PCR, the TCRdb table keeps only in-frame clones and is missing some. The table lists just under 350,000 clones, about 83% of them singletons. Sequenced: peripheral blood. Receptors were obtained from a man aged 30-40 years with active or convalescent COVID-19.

CDR3 DNA sequence: TGTGCCAGCAGTACCCCTGGGACAGGGGTGAACACTGAAGCTTTCTTT. The encoded protein is CASSTPGTGVNTEAFF. The chain has TRBV28 and TRBJ1-1; 10 bases agree with TRBD1. The germline CDR1 and CDR2 sequences are MDHEN and SYDVKM. V lost 5 bases and J lost 0; bases outside the gene matches: 6. The CDR3 consists of 16 residues.

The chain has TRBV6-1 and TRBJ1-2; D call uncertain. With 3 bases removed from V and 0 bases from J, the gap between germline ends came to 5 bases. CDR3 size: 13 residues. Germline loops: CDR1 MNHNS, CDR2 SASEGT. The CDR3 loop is CASSEEANYGYTF. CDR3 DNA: TGTGCCAGCAGTGAGGAGGCTAACTATGGCTACACCTTC.

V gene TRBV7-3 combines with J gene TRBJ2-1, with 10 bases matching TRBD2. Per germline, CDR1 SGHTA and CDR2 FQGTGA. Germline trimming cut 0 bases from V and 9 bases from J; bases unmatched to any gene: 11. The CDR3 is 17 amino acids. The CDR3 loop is CASSLTRSSGSTGEQFF. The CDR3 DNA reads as TGTGCCAGCAGCTTAACGCGCTCTAGCGGGAGTACTGGTGAGCAGTTCTTC.

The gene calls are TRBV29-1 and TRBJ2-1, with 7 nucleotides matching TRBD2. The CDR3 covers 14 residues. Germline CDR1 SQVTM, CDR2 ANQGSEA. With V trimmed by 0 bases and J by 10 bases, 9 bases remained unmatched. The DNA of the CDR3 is TGCAGCGTTGAAGATTTACGCGGGAGAAGCGAGCAGTTCTTC. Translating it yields CSVEDLRGRSEQFF.

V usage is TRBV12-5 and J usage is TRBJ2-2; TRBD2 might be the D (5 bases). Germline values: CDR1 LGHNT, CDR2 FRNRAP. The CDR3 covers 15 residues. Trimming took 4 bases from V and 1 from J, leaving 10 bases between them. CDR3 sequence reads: CASGSGVLNTGELFF. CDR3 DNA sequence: TGTGCTAGTGGTTCCGGGGTCCTGAACACCGGGGAGCTGTTTTTT.

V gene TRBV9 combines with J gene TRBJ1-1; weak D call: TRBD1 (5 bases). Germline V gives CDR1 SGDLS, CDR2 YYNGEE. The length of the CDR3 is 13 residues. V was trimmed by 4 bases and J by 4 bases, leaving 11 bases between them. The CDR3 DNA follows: TGTGCCAGCAGCTTCCTCGGGGGCACTGAAGCTTTCTTT. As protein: CASSFLGGTEAFF.

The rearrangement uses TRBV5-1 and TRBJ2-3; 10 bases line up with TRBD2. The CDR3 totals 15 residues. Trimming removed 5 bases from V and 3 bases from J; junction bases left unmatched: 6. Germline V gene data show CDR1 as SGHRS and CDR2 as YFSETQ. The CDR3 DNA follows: TGCGCCAGCAGTTCCGGGACTAGCGTAACAGATACGCAGTATTTT. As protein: CASSSGTSVTDTQYF.

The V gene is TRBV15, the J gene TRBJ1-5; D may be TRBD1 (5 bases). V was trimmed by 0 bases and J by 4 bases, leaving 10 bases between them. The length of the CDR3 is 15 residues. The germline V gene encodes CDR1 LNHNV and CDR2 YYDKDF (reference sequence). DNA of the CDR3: TGTGCCACCAGCAGAGAAGGGGTGGGAAATCAGCCCCAGCATTTT. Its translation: CATSREGVGNQPQHF.

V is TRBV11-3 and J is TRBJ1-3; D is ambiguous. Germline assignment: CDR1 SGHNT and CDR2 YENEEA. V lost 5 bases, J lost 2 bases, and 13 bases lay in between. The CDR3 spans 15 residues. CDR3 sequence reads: CASSPPSVPGNTIYF. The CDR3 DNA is TGTGCCAGCAGCCCACCCAGTGTCCCTGGAAACACCATATATTTT.

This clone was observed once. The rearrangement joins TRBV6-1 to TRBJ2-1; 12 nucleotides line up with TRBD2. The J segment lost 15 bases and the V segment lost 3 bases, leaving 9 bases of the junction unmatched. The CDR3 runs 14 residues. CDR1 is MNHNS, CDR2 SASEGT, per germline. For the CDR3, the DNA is TGTGCCAGCAGTGAGGGTATACTAGCGGGAGGACGGTTCTTC. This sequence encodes CASSEGILAGGRFF.

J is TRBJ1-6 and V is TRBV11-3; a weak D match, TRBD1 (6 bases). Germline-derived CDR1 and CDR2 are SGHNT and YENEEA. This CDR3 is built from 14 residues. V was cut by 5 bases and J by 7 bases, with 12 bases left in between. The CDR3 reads CASSLDRFNSPLHF. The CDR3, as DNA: TGTGCCAGCAGCCTCGACAGGTTCAATTCACCCCTCCACTTT.

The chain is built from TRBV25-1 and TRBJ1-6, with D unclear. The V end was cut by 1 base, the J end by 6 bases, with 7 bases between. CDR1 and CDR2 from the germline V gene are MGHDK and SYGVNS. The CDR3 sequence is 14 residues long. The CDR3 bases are TGTGCCAGCAGTGAATCTGTCCTTAATTCACCCCTCCACTTT. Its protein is CASSESVLNSPLHF.